This T cell receptor beta chain was recovered during a study of shared clonotypes between healthy human individuals (dated by TCRdb to about 2020). Describing the broader study: The cohort included three men and a couple of women between 18 and 49 years of age. Between about 0.85 and 9.5 billion PBMCs per donor were obtained by leukapheresis. To estimate repertoire size and how much clonotypes are shared between individuals, the study performed deep sequencing of blood TCR repertoires from about five healthy adults. To increase sequencing depth and limit assay-specific biases, different laboratories used diverse techniques to prepare libraries and sequence TCR repertoires. Per donor, three plates each were used for CD4 naive and CD4 memory, two for CD8 naive, and one for CD8 memory.

Using the deep immunoSEQ assay, multiplex PCR amplified TCR CDR3 regions from genomic DNA. Genomic DNA extracted from each cell subset was distributed evenly over all wells of several immunoSEQ 96-well plates, and each plate served as one replicate. For sorted subsets, each replicate PCR was loaded with approximately 190 ng genomic DNA, equivalent to 30,000 or so T cell genomes. The purified libraries were quantified using a Qubit 3.0 fluorometer, sized with a Bioanalyzer 2100, and then quantified again using the KAPA Library Quantification kit. Each immunoSEQ 96-well plate was sequenced on its own single-read 150-cycle Illumina NextSeq 550 flow cell. Processing in the source paper ran as follows. The immunoSEQ output contained only junctional sequences without quality scores, so filtering could not match that applied to full-length reads. To assign V/J genes and CDR3, sequences were annotated against IMGT germline references using PyIR, a Python wrapper for IgBLAST v1.9. Reads were filtered out if the reads had weak V/J assignments (E-value above 1e-6), no CDR3, stop codons, out-of-frame junctions, or ambiguous translated residues. V3J clonotypes were defined as sequences sharing the same inferred V gene, J gene, and CDR3 amino acid sequence. The percentage overlap between two repertoires was calculated by dividing the number of shared unique clonotypes by the size of the smaller repertoire. Three approaches were used to assess repertoire richness: RTK rarefaction, the Chao1 estimator, and Recon v2.1 estimates of unobserved clonotypes. For all TCRbeta clonotypes obtained by the gDNA method from a few donors, generation probabilities were computed with OLGA. TCRdb took this table from immuneACCESS and kept in-frame rearrangements with V and J called. Such tables lack part of the clones; where checked against another copy, unresolved V genes explain under half of the gap, and the rest is unexplained. Clone size and the V and J calls come from that table; the DNA yielded D and trimming. The table for this sample lists roughly 2,000,000 clones; roughly 93% of them were counted only once. The top ten clonotypes cover 1.5% to 2% of the sample.

Here is what the overall study found, with its caveats: Only blood was sampled, and tissue TCR repertoires likely differ from those in blood. Pairwise subsampling indicated that sequencing depth was expected to affect the degree of clonotype sharing among donors. Clonotypes shared by all four sorted-subset donors showed higher generation probabilities than non-shared clonotypes. The genetic and exposure-history diversity represented was limited by the small number of donors. Rarefaction of sorted-subset datasets indicated incomplete sequencing despite the large sequencing depth. Sharing across a few donors was observed for about 5% of naive CD4, 3% to 3.5% of naive CD8, about 2.5% of memory CD4, and over 0.3% of memory CD8 clonotypes. Naive subsets generally had larger estimated clonotype richness than memory subsets did.

CD8 naive samples were obtained by positive selection for CCR7 among CD45RO-negative cells, yielding a CD45RA+CCR7+ population from which TemRA cells were excluded. Healthy HIV-negative adults with no recently reported acute infections or vaccinations were included as donors. Every donor was a Caucasian adult residing in Nashville, Tennessee, USA. Blood was collected by leukapheresis, and PBMCs were isolated by Ficoll-Histopaque density gradient centrifugation and then cryopreserved in liquid nitrogen vapor phase. Purity and quantity of every magnetically sorted T cell population were checked by analytical flow cytometry. From each sorted fraction, genomic DNA was isolated and quantified by UV absorbance on a Nanodrop 2000c. V is cut back by 8 bases and J by 7 bases, with 12 bases in the junction unmatched. The CDR3 spans 15 residues, from the cysteine through the phenylalanine. The retained sequence is limited to the CDR3, 45 bases, with the frame set at the first base. CDR1 SEHNR and CDR2 FQNEAQ are derived from the germline V gene (reference sequence).

This clone appeared a single time. The target of this receptor is not known. One base away there is no much larger clone; base qualities are not given. Material for sequencing was naive CD8+ T cells from PBMCs. The cell subset or site label here, explained by the study, means: CD45RA+CCR7+. The V and J genes are TRBV7-9 and TRBJ2-1; the central 9 bases match TRBD2. This TCR came from a man aged 18-30 years in good health. Some clones in this sample may be carry-over from other donors' samples. The nucleotides read TGTGCCAGCCTACCAGGGACTAGCCCCTGGAATGAGCAGTTCTTC. Its protein product is CASLPGTSPWNEQFF.